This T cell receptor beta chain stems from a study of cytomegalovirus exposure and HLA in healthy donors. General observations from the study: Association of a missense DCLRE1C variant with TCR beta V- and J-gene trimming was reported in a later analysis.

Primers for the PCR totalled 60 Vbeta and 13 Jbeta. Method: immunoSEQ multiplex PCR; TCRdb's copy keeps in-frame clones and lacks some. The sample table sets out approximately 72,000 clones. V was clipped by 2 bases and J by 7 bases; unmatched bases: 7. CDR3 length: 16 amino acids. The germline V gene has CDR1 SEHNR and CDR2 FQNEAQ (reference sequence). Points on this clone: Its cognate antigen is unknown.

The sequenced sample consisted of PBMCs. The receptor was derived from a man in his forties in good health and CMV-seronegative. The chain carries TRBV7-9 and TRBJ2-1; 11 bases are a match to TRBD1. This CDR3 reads CASSLSRTGGRNEQFF. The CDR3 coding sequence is TGTGCCAGCAGCTTATCACGGACAGGGGGCAGGAATGAGCAGTTCTTC.